Following are 9 T cell receptor beta chains from one sample sequenced in a study of T cells in Graves' hyperthyroidism and ophthalmopathy. RNA transcripts were the template for amplifying TCR beta CDR3 regions. Researchers ran a first-round RT-PCR on the TCR CDR3 using the HTBI primer set. TCRdb ran MiXCR on the multiplex PCR reads and lists one entry per CDR3 protein. The table includes 450,000 to 650,000 distinct CDR3 sequences, less than 25% detected once. The specimen sequenced was blood. The source of these receptors is a young man with Graves' hyperthyroidism.

The chain has TRBV6-5 and TRBJ1-5; 9 bases fit TRBD1. The CDR3 runs to 17 residues. The V and J ends lost 3 bases and 4 bases, in that order; junction bases with no gene match: 10. The V gene's germline CDR1 is MNHEY and CDR2 SVGAGI. The CDR3 region is CASSYRPGQGKNQPQHF. CDR3 sequence (DNA): TGTGCCAGCAGTTATCGACCGGGACAGGGTAAAAATCAGCCCCAGCATTTT.

Ten or more counts support this clonotype. This chain uses TRBV27 with TRBJ2-7; 8 positions agree with TRBD1. CDR3 length: 13 amino acids. Germline V CDR1 and CDR2: MNHEY, SMNVEV (reference sequence). V gave up 5 bases and J gave up 2 bases; unmatched junction bases: 2. This CDR3 reads CASSLQGAYEQYF. The CDR3 DNA follows: TGTGCCAGCAGTCTACAGGGGGCCTACGAGCAGTACTTC.

This clonotype was observed at least ten times. This sequence joins TRBV6-5 and TRBJ1-1; TRBD1 is a possible D gene (6 bases). V lost 2 bases and J 5 bases, leaving 15 bases between the germline ends. This CDR3 is 15 amino acids long. Germline V gives CDR1 MNHEY, CDR2 SVGAGI. The CDR3 DNA reads TGTGCCAGCAGTTACCGCGAGGGGGGATTAACTGAAGCTTTCTTT. Protein sequence: CASSYREGGLTEAFF.

This chain links TRBV9 with TRBJ1-5; weak D call: TRBD1 (6 bases). There are 15 residues in the CDR3. The V end lost 0 bases, the J end lost 2 bases, and 9 bases lay between the germline ends. Germline V gene lookup returns CDR1 SGDLS and CDR2 YYNGEE. The CDR3 DNA reads as TGTGCCAGCAGCGTAGGGGCAGGGGGCAATCAGCCCCAGCATTTT. Amino acids: CASSVGAGGNQPQHF.

This clonotype has at least ten counts. The chain combines TRBV10-3 with TRBJ2-7, with D unclear. The CDR3 is made up of 13 amino acids. CDR1 and CDR2 from the germline V gene are ENHRY and SYGVKD. V was trimmed by 2 bases and J by 0 bases, leaving 5 bases between them. This chain's CDR3 is CAISEQPSYEQYF. In nucleotides, the CDR3 is TGTGCCATCAGTGAGCAGCCCTCCTACGAGCAGTACTTC.

This clonotype was picked up many times. The V gene is TRBV6-5, the J gene TRBJ2-2, with TRBD2 as a possible D gene (7 bases). V lost 1 base to trimming and J lost 1 base, with 13 bases between them. The CDR3 totals 17 residues. Germline CDR1 MNHEY, CDR2 SVGAGI. The CDR3 region has the DNA TGTGCCAGCAGTTACTATTCGGGGGGCTTGAACACCGGGGAGCTGTTTTTT. This translates into CASSYYSGGLNTGELFF.

This clonotype was counted many times. Here the CDR3 DNA reads TGTGCCAGCAGGCTTCAGCGGGGGGGCTCCTACGAGCAGTACTTC. Residues: CASRLQRGGSYEQYF. The chain combines TRBV6-5 with TRBJ2-7, with TRBD2 matching over 10 bases. The length of the CDR3 is 15 residues. Germline CDR1 MNHEY, CDR2 SVGAGI. V lost 6 bases and J lost 0; bases outside the gene matches: 5.

This clonotype was recorded many times. The genes are TRBV10-3 and TRBJ1-1; possibly TRBD1 for D (6 bases). This CDR3 comprises 15 residues. Germline V gene data show CDR1 as ENHRY and CDR2 as SYGVKD. Trimming removed 6 bases from V and 2 bases from J, with 16 bases in between. The CDR3 DNA sequence: TGTGCCATCAGAGTGGACAGTGGCTTTAACACTGAAGCTTTCTTT. Translating gives CAIRVDSGFNTEAFF.

In its sample, this clonotype was seen many times. The V call is TRBV13, the J call TRBJ2-7; D is unclear. This CDR3 comprises 12 residues. V was clipped by 3 bases and J by 1 base, with 4 bases between them. CDR1 and CDR2 (germline): PRHDT, FYEKMQ (reference sequence). CDR3 sequence reads: CASSFKSYEQYF. The DNA for the CDR3 is TGTGCCAGCAGCTTCAAATCCTACGAGCAGTACTTC.